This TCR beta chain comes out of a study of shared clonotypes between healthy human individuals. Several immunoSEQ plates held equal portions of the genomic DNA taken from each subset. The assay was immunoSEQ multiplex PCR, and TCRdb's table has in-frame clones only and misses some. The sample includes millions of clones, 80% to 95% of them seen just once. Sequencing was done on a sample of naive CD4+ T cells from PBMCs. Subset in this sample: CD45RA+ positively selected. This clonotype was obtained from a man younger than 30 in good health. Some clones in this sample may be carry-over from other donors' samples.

CDR3 bases: TGTGCCAGCAGCTTAGGCCCCTCCATCGCCCCCGGGGAGCTGTTTTTT. Protein: CASSLGPSIAPGELFF. This chain connects TRBV7-9 to TRBJ2-2; D is unclear. Germline values: CDR1 SEHNR, CDR2 FQNEAQ (reference sequence). V lost 1 base and J lost 6, with 15 bases in between. The CDR3 extends over 16 amino acids.